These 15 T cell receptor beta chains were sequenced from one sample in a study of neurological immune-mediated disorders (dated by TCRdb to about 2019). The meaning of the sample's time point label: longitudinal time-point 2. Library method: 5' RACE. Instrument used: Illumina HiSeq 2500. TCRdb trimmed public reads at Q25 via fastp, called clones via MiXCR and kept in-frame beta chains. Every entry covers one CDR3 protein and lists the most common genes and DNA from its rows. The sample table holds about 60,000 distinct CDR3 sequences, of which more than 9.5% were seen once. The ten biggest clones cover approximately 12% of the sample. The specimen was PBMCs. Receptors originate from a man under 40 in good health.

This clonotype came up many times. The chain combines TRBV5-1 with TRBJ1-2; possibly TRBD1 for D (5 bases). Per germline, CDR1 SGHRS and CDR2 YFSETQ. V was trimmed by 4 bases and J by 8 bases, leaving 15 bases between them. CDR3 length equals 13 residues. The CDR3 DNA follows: TGCGCCAGCAGCACCCGGGGCCCGGGAGGCTACACCTTC. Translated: CASSTRGPGGYTF.

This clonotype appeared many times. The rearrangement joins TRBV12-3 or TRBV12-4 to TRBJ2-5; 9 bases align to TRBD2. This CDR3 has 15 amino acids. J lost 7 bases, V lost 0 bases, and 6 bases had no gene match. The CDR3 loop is CASSLASVAGVTQYF. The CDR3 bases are TGTGCCAGCAGTTTAGCGTCGGTAGCGGGGGTGACCCAGTACTTC.

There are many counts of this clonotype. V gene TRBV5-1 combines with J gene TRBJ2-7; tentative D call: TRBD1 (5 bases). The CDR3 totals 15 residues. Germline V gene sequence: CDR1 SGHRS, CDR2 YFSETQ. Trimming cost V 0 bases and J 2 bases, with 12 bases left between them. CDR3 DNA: TGCGCCAGCAGCTTGGGTGGGGCAGAAGCCTACGAGCAGTACTTC. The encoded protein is CASSLGGAEAYEQYF.

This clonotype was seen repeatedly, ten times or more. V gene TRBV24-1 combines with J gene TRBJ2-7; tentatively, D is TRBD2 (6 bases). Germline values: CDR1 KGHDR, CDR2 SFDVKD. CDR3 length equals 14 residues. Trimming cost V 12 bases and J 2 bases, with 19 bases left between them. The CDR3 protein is CAPFHWGGTYEQYF. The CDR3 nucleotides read TGTGCCCCCTTTCACTGGGGAGGAACCTACGAGCAGTACTTC.

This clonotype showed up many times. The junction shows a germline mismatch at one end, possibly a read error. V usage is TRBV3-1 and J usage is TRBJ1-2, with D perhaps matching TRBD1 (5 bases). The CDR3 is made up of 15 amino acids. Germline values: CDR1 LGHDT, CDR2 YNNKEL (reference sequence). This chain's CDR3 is CATSQAGRQISGYTF. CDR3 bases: TGTGCCACCAGCCAAGCAGGGAGGCAAATCTCTGGCTACACCTTC.

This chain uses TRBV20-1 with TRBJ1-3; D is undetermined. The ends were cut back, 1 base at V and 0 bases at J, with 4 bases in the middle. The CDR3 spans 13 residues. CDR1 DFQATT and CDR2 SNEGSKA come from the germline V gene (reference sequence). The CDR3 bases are TGCAGTGCTAGAGGGGCCTCTGGAAACACCATATATTTT. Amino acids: CSARGASGNTIYF.

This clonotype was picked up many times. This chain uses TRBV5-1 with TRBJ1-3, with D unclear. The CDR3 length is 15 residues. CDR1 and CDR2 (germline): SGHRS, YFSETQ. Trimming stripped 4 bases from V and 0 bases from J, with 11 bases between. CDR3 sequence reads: CASSRTPDSGNTIYF. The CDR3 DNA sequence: TGCGCCAGCAGCCGTACACCCGACTCTGGAAACACCATATATTTT.

CDR3 sequence reads: CASSLDRRTDTQYF. For the CDR3, the DNA is TGTGCCAGCAGTTTAGACAGGAGGACAGATACGCAGTATTTT. This sequence joins TRBV27 and TRBJ2-3, with a possible D match to TRBD1 (6 bases). The CDR3 is 14 amino acids. Deletions cut 2 bases from V and 3 bases from J, with 9 bases between. Germline CDR1 and CDR2: MNHEY and SMNVEV (reference sequence).

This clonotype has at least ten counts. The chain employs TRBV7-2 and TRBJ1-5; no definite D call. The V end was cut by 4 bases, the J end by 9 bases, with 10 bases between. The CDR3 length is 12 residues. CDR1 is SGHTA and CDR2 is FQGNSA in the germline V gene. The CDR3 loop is CASSSPHGPQHF. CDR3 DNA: TGTGCCAGCAGCTCACCACATGGGCCCCAGCATTTT.

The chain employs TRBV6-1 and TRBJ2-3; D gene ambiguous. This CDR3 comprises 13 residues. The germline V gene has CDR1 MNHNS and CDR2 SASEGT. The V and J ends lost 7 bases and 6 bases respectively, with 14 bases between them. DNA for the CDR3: TGTGCCAGCACCAGACAACCTAGGGATACGCAGTATTTT. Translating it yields CASTRQPRDTQYF.

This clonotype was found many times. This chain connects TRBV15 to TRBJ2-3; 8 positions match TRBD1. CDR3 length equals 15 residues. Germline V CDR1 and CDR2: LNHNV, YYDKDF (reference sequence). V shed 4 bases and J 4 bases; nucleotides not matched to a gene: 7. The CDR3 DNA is TGTGCCACCAGCACATCCACGACAGGGGCAGATACGCAGTATTTT. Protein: CATSTSTTGADTQYF.

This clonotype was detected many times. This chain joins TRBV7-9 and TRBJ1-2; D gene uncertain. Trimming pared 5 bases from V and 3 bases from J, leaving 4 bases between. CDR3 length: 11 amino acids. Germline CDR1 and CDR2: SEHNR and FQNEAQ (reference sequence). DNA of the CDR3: TGTGCCAGCAGCCTAGACTATGGCTACACCTTC. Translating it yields CASSLDYGYTF.

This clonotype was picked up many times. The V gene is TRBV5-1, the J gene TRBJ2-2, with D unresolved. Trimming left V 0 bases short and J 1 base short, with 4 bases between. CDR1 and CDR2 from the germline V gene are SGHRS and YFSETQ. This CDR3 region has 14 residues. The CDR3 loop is CASSLEQNTGELFF. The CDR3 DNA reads TGCGCCAGCAGCTTGGAGCAGAACACCGGGGAGCTGTTTTTT.

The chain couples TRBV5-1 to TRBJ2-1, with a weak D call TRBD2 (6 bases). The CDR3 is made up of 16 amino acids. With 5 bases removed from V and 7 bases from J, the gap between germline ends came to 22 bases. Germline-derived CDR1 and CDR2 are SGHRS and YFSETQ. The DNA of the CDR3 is TGCGCCAGCAGGGGCGGGACTTCTACATGGGGGAATGAGCAGTTCTTC. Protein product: CASRGGTSTWGNEQFF.

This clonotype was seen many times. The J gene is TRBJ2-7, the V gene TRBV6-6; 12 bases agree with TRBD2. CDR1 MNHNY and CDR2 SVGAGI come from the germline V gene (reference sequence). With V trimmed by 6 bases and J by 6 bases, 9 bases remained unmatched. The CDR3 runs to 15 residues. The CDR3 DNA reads TGTGCCAGCAGACCACGACTAGCGGGAGACAGCGAGCAGTACTTC. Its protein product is CASRPRLAGDSEQYF.